This T cell receptor (beta chain) was identified in a study of T cells in Graves' hyperthyroidism and ophthalmopathy. Study background: Any treatment followed the collection of peripheral blood at initial diagnosis.

Study results and caveats: A model using 13 V-J features told ophthalmopathy apart from stable hyperthyroidism.

Researchers took RNA transcripts and amplified the TCR beta CDR3 regions from them. TCR CDR3 underwent first-round RT-PCR with the HTBI primer set. TCRdb reprocessed the multiplex PCR reads via MiXCR and lists one record per CDR3 protein. This repertoire shows about 350,000 distinct CDR3 sequences, nearly 15% found once; its top ten account for about 21%. Patients were excluded for uncontrolled infection, other autoimmune disease, pregnancy or lactation. PBMCs stemmed from 10 ml fresh peripheral blood. V lost 5 bases, J lost 2 bases, and 6 bases stayed unmatched. The CDR3 is made up of 16 amino acids. Germline lookup yields CDR1 SEHNR and CDR2 FQNEAQ (reference sequence). This clonotype has only a few counts. Its specificity is unknown.

This TCR came from a woman aged 60 to 75 with Graves' ophthalmopathy. The specimen was blood. V and J are TRBV7-9 and TRBJ2-7; TRBD2 matches at 13 bases. The CDR3 protein is CASSLGLAGEPYEQYF. CDR3 sequence (DNA): TGTGCCAGCAGCCTAGGACTAGCGGGAGAACCCTACGAGCAGTACTTC.